These 10 T cell receptor beta chains were sequenced from one sample in a study of blood T cell repertoires in COVID-19. Measured with immunoSEQ multiplex PCR; TCRdb has only the in-frame clones, and not every one. The sample records under 200,000 clones, 75% to 90% being singletons. The sample consisted of peripheral blood. Receptors were obtained from a woman aged 80 or over with active or convalescent COVID-19.

This chain uses TRBV19 with TRBJ1-5; the match to TRBD1 covers 7 bases. The CDR3 is made up of 16 amino acids. After removal of 4 bases from V and 3 bases from J, the junction contained 9 bases not matched to a gene. CDR1 is LNHDA and CDR2 is SQIVND in the germline V gene (reference sequence). CDR3 bases: TGTGCCAGTAGTACCCGGACAGGCTGGATCAATCAGCCCCAGCATTTT. Residues: CASSTRTGWINQPQHF.

The genes are TRBV5-8 and TRBJ2-4; no firm D call. From germline, CDR1 is SGHTS and CDR2 YDEGEE. CDR3 length equals 15 residues. V shed 0 bases and J shed 7 bases, with 14 bases lying between them. In DNA, the CDR3 is TGTGCCAGCAGCTTGGGCCAGGTGGTAATCAACATTCAGTACTTC. Translated: CASSLGQVVINIQYF.

V gene TRBV6-5 combines with J gene TRBJ1-4, with 8 bases identical to TRBD1. Germline V CDR1 and CDR2: MNHEY, SVGAGI. The V segment lost 4 bases and the J segment 12 bases; nucleotides outside the gene matches: 7. The CDR3 is 13 amino acids. The CDR3 coding sequence is TGTGCCAGCAGTTCGACAGGGGCCAGCGAACTGTTTTTT. It encodes CASSSTGASELFF.

The V gene is TRBV6-5, the J gene TRBJ2-5; a possible D gene is TRBD2 (6 bases). The V end lost 0 bases, the J end lost 4 bases, and 12 bases lay between the germline ends. CDR3 size: 15 residues. Germline loops: CDR1 MNHEY, CDR2 SVGAGI. CDR3 DNA sequence: TGTGCCAGCAGTTACTCTGGCCCCGGGGGAGAGACCCAGTACTTC. Its protein is CASSYSGPGGETQYF.

The chain recombines TRBV5-8 with TRBJ1-4; possibly TRBD1 for D (5 bases). The CDR3 covers 16 residues. Germline loops: CDR1 SGHTS, CDR2 YDEGEE. The V end was cut by 3 bases, the J end by 4 bases, with 16 bases between. CDR3 loop: CASSSQGGSLNEKLFF. The CDR3 coding sequence is TGTGCCAGCAGCTCCCAGGGCGGCAGTCTTAATGAAAAACTGTTTTTT. The whole variable domain, filled in from reference TRBV5-8 and TRBJ1-4, reads EAGVTQSPTHLIKTRGQQATLRCSPISGHTSVYWYQQALGLGLQFLLWYDEGEERNRGNFPPRFSGRQFPNYSSELNVNALELEDSALYLCASSSQGGSLNEKLFFGSGTQLSVL.

The rearrangement joins TRBV5-1 to TRBJ2-7, with a possible D match to TRBD2 (6 bases). The ends were cut back, 4 bases at V and 0 bases at J, with 14 bases in the middle. The CDR3 is made up of 15 amino acids. Germline CDR1 is SGHRS and CDR2 is YFSETQ. The CDR3 protein is CASSPGGTSSYEQYF. CDR3 sequence (DNA): TGCGCCAGCAGCCCAGGAGGGACCTCCTCCTACGAGCAGTACTTC.

J is TRBJ2-1 and V is TRBV4-3, with TRBD2 matching 9 bases. CDR3 length: 15 residues. J was trimmed by 6 bases and V by 0 bases; bases with no gene match: 3. Germline CDR1 LGHNA, CDR2 YSLEER. CDR3 amino acids: CASSQDTGLANEQFF. CDR3 in DNA: TGCGCCAGCAGCCAAGATACGGGACTAGCCAATGAGCAGTTCTTC.

The chain is built from TRBV7-9 and TRBJ2-3; TRBD1 aligns across 8 bases. The V segment lost 5 bases and the J segment 6 bases; nucleotides outside the gene matches: 7. Germline loops: CDR1 SEHNR, CDR2 FQNEAQ (reference sequence). This CDR3 has 14 amino acids. CDR3 residues: CASSPQGARDTQYF. The DNA for the CDR3 is TGTGCCAGCAGCCCCCAGGGGGCTCGGGATACGCAGTATTTT.

The chain is built from TRBV6-5 and TRBJ2-7, with 9 bases identical to TRBD1. Germline V gene lookup returns CDR1 MNHEY and CDR2 SVGAGI. The CDR3 spans 14 residues. After removal of 5 bases from V and 2 bases from J, the junction contained 4 bases not matched to a gene. The chain's CDR3 is CASSPRQGAYEQYF. The CDR3 DNA is TGTGCCAGCAGTCCCCGACAGGGGGCCTACGAGCAGTACTTC.

The genes are TRBV9 and TRBJ2-7; 8 bases fit TRBD1. The CDR3 covers 15 residues. The germline V gene encodes CDR1 SGDLS and CDR2 YYNGEE. V lost 4 bases and J lost 6; bases outside the gene matches: 12. The CDR3 spells CASSPRTGFVSEQYF. Here the CDR3 DNA reads TGTGCCAGCAGCCCACGGACAGGGTTTGTTTCCGAGCAGTACTTC.